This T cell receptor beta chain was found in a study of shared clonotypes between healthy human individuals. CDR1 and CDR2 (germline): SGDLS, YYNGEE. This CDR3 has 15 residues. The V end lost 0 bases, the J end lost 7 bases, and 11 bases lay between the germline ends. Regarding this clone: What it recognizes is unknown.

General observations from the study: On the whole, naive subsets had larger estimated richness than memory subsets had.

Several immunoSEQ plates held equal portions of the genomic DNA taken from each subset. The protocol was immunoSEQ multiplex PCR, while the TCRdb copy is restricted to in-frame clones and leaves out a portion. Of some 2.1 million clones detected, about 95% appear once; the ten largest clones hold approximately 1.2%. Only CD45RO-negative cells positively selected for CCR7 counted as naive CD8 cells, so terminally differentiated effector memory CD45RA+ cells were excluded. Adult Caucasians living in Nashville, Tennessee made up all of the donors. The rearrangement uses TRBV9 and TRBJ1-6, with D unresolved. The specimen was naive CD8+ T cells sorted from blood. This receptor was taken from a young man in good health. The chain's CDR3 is CASSVEVALNSPLHF. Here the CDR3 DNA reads TGTGCCAGCAGCGTAGAAGTAGCGTTAAATTCACCCCTCCACTTT.